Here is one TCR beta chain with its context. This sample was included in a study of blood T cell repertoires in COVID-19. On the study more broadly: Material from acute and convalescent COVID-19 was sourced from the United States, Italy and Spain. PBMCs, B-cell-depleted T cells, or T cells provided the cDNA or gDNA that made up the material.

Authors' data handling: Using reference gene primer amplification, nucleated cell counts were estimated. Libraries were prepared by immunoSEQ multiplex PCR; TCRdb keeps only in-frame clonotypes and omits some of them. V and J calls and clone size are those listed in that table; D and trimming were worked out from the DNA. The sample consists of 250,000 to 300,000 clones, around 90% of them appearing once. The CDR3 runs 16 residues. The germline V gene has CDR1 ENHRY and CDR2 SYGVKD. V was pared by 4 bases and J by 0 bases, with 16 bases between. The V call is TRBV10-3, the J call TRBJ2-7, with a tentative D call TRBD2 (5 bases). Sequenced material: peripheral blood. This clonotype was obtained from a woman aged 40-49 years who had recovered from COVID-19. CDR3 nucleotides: TGTGCCATCAGTGCCGTCTCCGGGATAAGCTCCTACGAGCAGTACTTC. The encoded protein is CAISAVSGISSYEQYF.